This TCR beta chain was sequenced during a study of CD8 T cells in ankylosing spondylitis. Regarding this clonotype: Its antigen is as yet unknown.

CDR1 is LGHDT, CDR2 YNNKEL, per germline (reference sequence). CDR3 length: 15 amino acids. Trimming cost V 2 bases and J 6 bases, with 17 bases left between them. Construction of TCR beta libraries was performed using quantitative 5'-RACE with molecular barcodes. TCRdb processed the 5' RACE reads anew with MiXCR; each CDR3 protein has one entry. This table has roughly 230,000 distinct CDR3 sequences, 18% appearing once. Regarding the study as a whole: Disease-associated clones were reportedly significantly overrepresented in matched ankylosing spondylitis synovial fluid. A motif in TCR beta, a set of under ten highly homologous variants, appeared characteristic of ankylosing spondylitis blood.

This rearrangement joins TRBV3-1 to TRBJ2-7; no clear D gene. Sequencing was carried out using blood, either unsorted or a sorted T cell fraction (not recorded which). The receptor was isolated from a male donor with ankylosing spondylitis or in good health (not recorded which). CDR3 bases: TGTGCCAGCAGCCAACCCCCTAGTGGTGTTTCCGAGCAGTACTTC. Its protein is CASSQPPSGVSEQYF.